This T cell receptor (beta chain) was retrieved from a study of T-cell memory formation after mild COVID-19. TCRdb called the 5' RACE reads again in MiXCR, with one record for every CDR3 protein. The sample contains about 470,000 distinct CDR3 sequences, 20% to 30% of which appear only once. The V and J ends lost 4 bases and 6 bases, in that order; junction bases with no gene match: 8. Germline loops: CDR1 SGHRS, CDR2 YFSETQ. The CDR3 runs to 14 residues. Sequencing input: PBMCs or a T cell subset sorted from them (not recorded which). This clonotype was obtained from an adult woman who had mild COVID-19 (a few samples of this study predate the infection). Cell type and time point are not known. The J gene is TRBJ1-1, the V gene TRBV5-1; TRBD1 agrees at 8 bases. The CDR3 reads CASSAGDRGSEAFF. For the CDR3, the DNA is TGCGCCAGCAGCGCGGGTGACAGGGGCTCTGAAGCTTTCTTT. The entire variable domain, with the rest obtained from reference TRBV5-1 and TRBJ1-1, is as follows: KAGVTQTPRYLIKTRGQQVTLSCSPISGHRSVSWYQQTPGQGLQFLFEYFSETQRNKGNFPGRFSGRQFSNSRSEMNVSTLELGDSALYLCASSAGDRGSEAFFGQGTRLTVV.